This T cell receptor (beta chain) was captured in a study of radiation and T cells in renal cell carcinoma. Produced via immunoSEQ multiplex PCR; TCRdb's table is partial and in-frame only. The repertoire holds under 200,000 clones, with about 88% as singletons. Time point described: blood 4 weeks post-SBRT, at nephrectomy. Treatment noted: 15 Gy SBRT to primary tumor, nephrectomy 4 weeks later. Nephrectomy followed 15 Gy stereotactic body radiation by 4 weeks. Blood was sampled at baseline, 2 weeks and 4 weeks after SBRT. Trimming pared 7 bases from V and 0 bases from J, leaving 10 bases between. The V gene's germline CDR1 is SGHRS and CDR2 YFSETQ. The CDR3 spans 13 residues.

V is TRBV5-1 and J is TRBJ1-1, with D unresolved. Sequences were derived from blood, sampled from a patient whose treatment included radiotherapy and nephrectomy. The receptor was isolated from a woman aged 50 to 60 with renal cell carcinoma. The DNA of the CDR3 is TGCGCCAGCGCGTTAAATATGAACACTGAAGCTTTCTTT. This codes for CASALNMNTEAFF.